The present TCR beta chain was sequenced within a study of blood T cells in healthy people across ages. General observations from the study: With age, beta diversity per million T cells declined roughly linearly, significantly by 40.

Regarding this clonotype: What it binds is unknown.

Germline V gene data show CDR1 as SQVTM and CDR2 as ANQGSEA. This CDR3 region has 13 residues. Trimming removed 2 bases at V and 5 bases at J, with 9 bases between. Each of the donors had 9 to 10 milliliters of peripheral blood drawn into EDTA-treated Vacutainer tubes. The authors isolated at least 7 million PBMCs per sample. A second 7 to 11 cycle PCR used barcoded and J-beta primers. Each CDR3 protein gets one entry after TCRdb re-called the 5' RACE reads with MiXCR. The profile shows about 510,000 distinct CDR3 sequences, about 28% of them singletons. These data also featured in a second study, about T cells of mothers and their children. According to that study: Overlap ran slightly, non-significantly higher for related than unrelated mother-child pairs.

This clonotype was obtained from a boy between 2 and 15 years old in good health. The sample was blood. The rearrangement links TRBV29-1 to TRBJ2-2; D uncertain. For the CDR3, the DNA is TGCAGCGTTGAATCAGTAAGAACCGGGGAGCTGTTTTTT. The encoded protein is CSVESVRTGELFF.